The clone carrying this T cell receptor (beta chain) was seen at least ten times. Its target is not known. Germline V gene data show CDR1 as LNHDA and CDR2 as SQIVND (reference sequence). Deletions cut 4 bases from V and 3 bases from J, with 13 bases between. The CDR3 spans 16 residues. The sample originates from a study of HIV-infected patients and healthy controls. Study conclusions and caveats: Mean usage of eight alpha and eight beta V genes differed significantly in HIV-infected patients versus controls. Compared with controls, mean Gini indices were significantly raised in HIV-infected repertoires, possibly indicating oligoclonality.

Follow-up blood was drawn about 14 weeks, roughly three months, after antiretroviral therapy began. All unsorted peripheral T cells were captured because whole blood was used without fractionation. About 500 ng RNA was reverse transcribed with alpha and beta constant-region primers. Alpha and beta chain libraries were made separately by chain-specific third strand synthesis with multiplexing indices. TCRdb re-called the 5' RACE reads with MiXCR, one entry per CDR3 protein. The top ten hold 20% of the sample, which has 6,400 or so distinct CDR3 sequences, about 9.6% seen once. This rearrangement joins TRBV19 to TRBJ1-6; D remains ambiguous. The sequencing here drew on blood, taken during antiretroviral therapy. The sequence was obtained from an adult with HIV infection. The CDR3 DNA is TGTGCCAGTAGTACCAGAACAAGAAGCTATAATTCACCCCTCCACTTT. Protein sequence: CASSTRTRSYNSPLHF. Drawing the rest from reference TRBV19 and TRBJ1-6, the complete variable domain is DGGITQSPKYLFRKEGQNVTLSCEQNLNHDAMYWYRQDPGQGLRLIYYSQIVNDFQKGDIAEGYSVSREKKESFPLTVTSAQKNPTAFYLCASSTRTRSYNSPLHFGNGTRLTVT.